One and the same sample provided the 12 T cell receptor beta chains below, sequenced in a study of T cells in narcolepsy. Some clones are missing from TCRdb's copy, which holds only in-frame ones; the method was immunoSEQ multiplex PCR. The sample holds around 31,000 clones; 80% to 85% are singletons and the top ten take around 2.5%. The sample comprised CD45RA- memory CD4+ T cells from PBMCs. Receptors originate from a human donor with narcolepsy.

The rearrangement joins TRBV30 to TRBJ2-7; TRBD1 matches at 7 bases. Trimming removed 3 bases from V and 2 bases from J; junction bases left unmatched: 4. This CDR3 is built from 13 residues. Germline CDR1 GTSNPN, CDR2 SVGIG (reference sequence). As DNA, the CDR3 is TGTGCCTGGAGGACAGGGCGAGCCTACGAGCAGTACTTC. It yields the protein CAWRTGRAYEQYF.

The CDR3 reads CAISDPYEQYF. CDR3 bases: TGTGCCATCAGTGACCCCTACGAGCAGTACTTC. This chain links TRBV10-3 with TRBJ2-7; no clear D gene. Trimming shortened V by 3 bases and J by 2 bases, and 2 bases separated the two germline ends. The CDR3 has 11 amino acids. CDR1 is ENHRY and CDR2 is SYGVKD in the germline V gene.

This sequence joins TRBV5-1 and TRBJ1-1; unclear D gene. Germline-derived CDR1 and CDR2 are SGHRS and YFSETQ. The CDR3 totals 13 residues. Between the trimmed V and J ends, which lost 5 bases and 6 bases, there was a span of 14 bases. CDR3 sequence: CASSPGPDAEAFF. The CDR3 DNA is TGCGCCAGCAGTCCCGGACCGGACGCTGAAGCTTTCTTT.

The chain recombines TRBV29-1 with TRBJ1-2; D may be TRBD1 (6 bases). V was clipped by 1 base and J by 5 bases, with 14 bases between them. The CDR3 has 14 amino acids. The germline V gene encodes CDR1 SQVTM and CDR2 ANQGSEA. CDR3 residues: CSVEGIGGSYGYTF. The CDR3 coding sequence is TGCAGCGTTGAAGGCATAGGGGGGTCATATGGCTACACCTTC.

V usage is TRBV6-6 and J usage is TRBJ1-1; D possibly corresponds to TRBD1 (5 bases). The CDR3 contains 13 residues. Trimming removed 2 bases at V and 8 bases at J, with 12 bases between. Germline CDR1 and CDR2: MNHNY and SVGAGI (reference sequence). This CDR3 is CASSYGREVEAFF. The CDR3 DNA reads TGTGCCAGCAGTTACGGCAGGGAAGTCGAAGCTTTCTTT.

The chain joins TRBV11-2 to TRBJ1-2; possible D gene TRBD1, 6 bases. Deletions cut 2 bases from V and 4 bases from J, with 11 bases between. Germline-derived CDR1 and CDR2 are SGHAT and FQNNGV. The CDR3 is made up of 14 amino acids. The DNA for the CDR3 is TGTGCCAGCAGCTTAACAGGGACCGCCTATGGCTACACCTTC. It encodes CASSLTGTAYGYTF.

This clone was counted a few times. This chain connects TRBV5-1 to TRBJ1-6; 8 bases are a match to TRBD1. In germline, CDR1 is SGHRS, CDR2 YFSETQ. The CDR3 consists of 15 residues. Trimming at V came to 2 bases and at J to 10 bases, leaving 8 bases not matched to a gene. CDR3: CASSLGQGQGSPLHF. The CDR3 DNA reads TGCGCCAGCAGCTTAGGACAGGGCCAAGGGTCACCCCTCCACTTT.

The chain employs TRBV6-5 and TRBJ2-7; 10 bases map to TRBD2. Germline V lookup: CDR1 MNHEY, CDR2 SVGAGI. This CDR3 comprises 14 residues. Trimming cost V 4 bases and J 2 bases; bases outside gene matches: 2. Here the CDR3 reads CASSSGTSAYEQYF. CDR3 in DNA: TGTGCCAGCAGTTCCGGGACTAGCGCCTACGAGCAGTACTTC.

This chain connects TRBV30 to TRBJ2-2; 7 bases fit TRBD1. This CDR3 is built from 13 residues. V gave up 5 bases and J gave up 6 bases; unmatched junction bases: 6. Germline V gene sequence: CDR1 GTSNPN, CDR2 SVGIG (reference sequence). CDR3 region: CAWSTGIAGELFF. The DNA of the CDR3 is TGTGCCTGGTCGACAGGGATCGCCGGGGAGCTGTTTTTT.

The CDR3 reads CASSPGLAVYNEQFF. The CDR3, as DNA: TGTGCCAGCAGCCCGGGACTAGCGGTGTACAATGAGCAGTTCTTC. J is TRBJ2-1 and V is TRBV7-3, with TRBD2 identical over 11 bases. The germline V gene encodes CDR1 SGHTA and CDR2 FQGTGA. Trimming removed 5 bases from V and 4 bases from J; junction bases left unmatched: 4. This CDR3 comprises 15 residues.

The CDR3 spells CASKRTANTGELFF. DNA of the CDR3: TGTGCCAGCAAGAGGACGGCGAACACCGGGGAGCTGTTTTTT. V is TRBV27 and J is TRBJ2-2; D remains ambiguous. The CDR3 runs to 14 residues. Germline CDR1 is MNHEY and CDR2 is SMNVEV (reference sequence). V gave up 7 bases and J gave up 0 bases, with 9 bases separating them.

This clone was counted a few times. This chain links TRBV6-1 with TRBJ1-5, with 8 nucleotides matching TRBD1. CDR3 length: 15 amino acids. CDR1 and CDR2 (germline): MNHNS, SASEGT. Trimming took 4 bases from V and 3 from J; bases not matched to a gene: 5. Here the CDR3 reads CASSVGQGFNQPQHF. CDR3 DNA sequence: TGTGCCAGCAGTGTTGGACAGGGCTTCAATCAGCCCCAGCATTTT.